Shown below are 5 T cell receptor beta chains from a single sample sequenced in a study of shared clonotypes between healthy human individuals. Profiling relied on immunoSEQ multiplex PCR, and the TCRdb table lists in-frame clones only, not all of them. The sample has 2 million to 3 million clones, under 95% seen once; the top ten hold approximately 0.35%. Sequencing was carried out using naive CD4+ T cells from PBMCs. Subset denoted: CD45RA+ positively selected. Receptor source: a man younger than 30 in good health. Some clones in this sample may be carry-over from other donors' samples.

This clone came up a few times. CDR3 DNA: TGTGCCAGCAGTTTACGTCAGACCTACAATCAGCCCCAGCATTTT. Amino acids: CASSLRQTYNQPQHF. The gene calls are TRBV28 and TRBJ1-5; D ambiguous. V was clipped by 2 bases and J by 3 bases, with 11 bases between them. Germline V gene sequence: CDR1 MDHEN, CDR2 SYDVKM. The CDR3 spans 15 residues.

Note on this clone: Other DNA sequences in this sample translate to the same CDR3. The CDR3 DNA follows: TGTGCCAGCTCACCAAGCAGGGATCGGGAGGCTTTCTTT. This sequence encodes CASSPSRDREAFF. V gene TRBV18 combines with J gene TRBJ1-1; a weak D match, TRBD1 (5 bases). This CDR3 has 13 amino acids. Germline V CDR1 and CDR2: KGHSH, LQKENI. Trimming removed 2 bases at V and 11 bases at J, with 15 bases between. Looking up the rest from reference TRBV18 and TRBJ1-1 gives the full variable domain: NAGVMQNPRHLVRRRGQEARLRCSPMKGHSHVYWYRQLPEEGLKFMVYLQKENIIDESGMPKERFSAEFPKEGPSILRIQQVVRGDSAAYFCASSPSRDREAFFGQGTRLTVV.

The chain links TRBV11-2 to TRBJ2-5, with D possibly TRBD2 on 5 matching bases. The CDR3 is 14 residues long. The V end was cut by 0 bases, the J end by 4 bases, with 9 bases between. Germline CDR1 is SGHAT and CDR2 is FQNNGV. In DNA form, the CDR3 reads TGTGCCAGCAGCTTAGATAGAGGGCCAGAGACCCAGTACTTC. Translated: CASSLDRGPETQYF.

The rearrangement uses TRBV27 and TRBJ1-2; unclear D gene. V was pared by 3 bases and J by 8 bases, with 22 bases between. CDR1 MNHEY and CDR2 SMNVEV come from the germline V gene (reference sequence). The CDR3 totals 16 residues. The CDR3 DNA is TGTGCCAGCAGTTTTTCCCCCCCGGACGGCCTAGGGGGCTACACCTTC. As protein: CASSFSPPDGLGGYTF.

This chain's CDR3 is CASSLLNSYNEQFF. The CDR3 nucleotides are TGTGCCAGCAGCTTACTTAACTCCTACAATGAGCAGTTCTTC. V and J are TRBV7-9 and TRBJ2-1; no clear D. The CDR3 has 14 amino acids. CDR1 is SEHNR, CDR2 FQNEAQ, per germline (reference sequence). V was shortened by 2 bases and J by 0 bases, with 5 bases between the two germline ends.